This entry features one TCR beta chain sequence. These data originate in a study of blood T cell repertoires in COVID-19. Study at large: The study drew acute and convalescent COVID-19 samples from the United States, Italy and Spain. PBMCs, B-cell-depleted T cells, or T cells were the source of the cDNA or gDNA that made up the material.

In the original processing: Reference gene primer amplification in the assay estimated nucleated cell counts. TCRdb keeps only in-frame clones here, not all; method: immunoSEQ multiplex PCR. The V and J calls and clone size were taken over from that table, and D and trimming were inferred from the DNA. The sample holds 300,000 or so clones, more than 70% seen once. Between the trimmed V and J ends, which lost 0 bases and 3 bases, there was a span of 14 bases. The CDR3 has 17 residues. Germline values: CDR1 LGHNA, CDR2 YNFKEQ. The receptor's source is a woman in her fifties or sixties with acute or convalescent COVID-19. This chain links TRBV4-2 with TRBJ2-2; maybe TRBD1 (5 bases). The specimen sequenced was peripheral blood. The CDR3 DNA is TGTGCCAGCAGCCAAGAAGGGGCGAGACTTCACACCGGGGAGCTGTTTTTT. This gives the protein CASSQEGARLHTGELFF.